These T cell receptor beta chains were read from a single sample in a study of CD8+ T cells in alopecia areata. Using immunoSEQ multiplex PCR, the repertoire was profiled, and TCRdb retains in-frame clones only, with some absent. The table lists about 220,000 clones, 50% to 70% of them singletons, with more than 1.5% in the top ten. Here the sequenced sample was CD4+ T cells sorted from blood, taken at week 4, from a patient treated with tofacitinib. The receptors here all came from a human donor with alopecia areata. Both conserved end residues are part of each CDR3. D genes are given only for firm matches. Rows give clone size only sometimes, using once, few, many, or a class for an expanded clone.

d_call	clone_size	j_call	v_call	cdr3_aa
-	few	TRBJ1-1	TRBV23-1	CASSFPQTPNTEAFF
-	-	TRBJ2-6	TRBV5-1	CASSNSPGASGANVLTF
-	-	TRBJ2-6	TRBV2	CASGEQGTGANVLTF
-	once	TRBJ1-2	TRBV6-1	CASGRKDYGYTF
-	-	TRBJ2-3	TRBV7-9	CASSSMSGTDTQYF
TRBD2	-	TRBJ2-5	TRBV25-1	CASSESGGGETQYF
-	few	TRBJ1-1	TRBV2	CASSGTKNTEAFF
-	-	TRBJ1-1	TRBV6-5	CASRTRNTEAFF
TRBD2	-	TRBJ2-7	TRBV30	CAWTGTSSHEQYF
TRBD1	-	TRBJ1-1	TRBV30	CAWPTRQGANTEAFF
-	few	TRBJ1-1	TRBV2	CASQRGTEAFF
-	-	TRBJ1-1	TRBV7-6	CASSFTGTEAFF
TRBD1	-	TRBJ1-2	TRBV29-1	CSVTGTGVGGYTF
TRBD1	once	TRBJ2-3	TRBV7-2	CASSKDRAGTDTQYF
-	-	TRBJ1-6	TRBV7-8	CASSLGLGYNSPLHF
-	few	TRBJ2-7	TRBV29-1	CSVSAENYEQYF
TRBD1	-	TRBJ1-5	TRBV6-1	CASTGTVSNQPQHF
-	few	TRBJ1-2	TRBV27	CASSSTPRGALGYTF
TRBD2	few	TRBJ2-2	TRBV6-1	CASSDSGWNTGELFF
-	once	TRBJ1-4	TRBV4-1	CASSQDLTIGTANEKLFF
-	-	TRBJ1-4	TRBV15	CATSRDSAGAREKLFF
-	-	TRBJ2-7	TRBV25-1	CASSEFPLEQYF
-	few	TRBJ2-7	TRBV4-3	CASSQDLGQNYEQYF
-	-	TRBJ2-1	TRBV30	CAWSVLEGGLERQFF
TRBD2	-	TRBJ2-1	TRBV23-1	CASTGGLAMNEQFF
-	-	TRBJ2-3	TRBV18	CASSPRSRLSTDTQYF
TRBD1	few	TRBJ1-2	TRBV7-9	CASSSTGISYGYTF
TRBD1	-	TRBJ2-2	TRBV15	CATWDRGKTGELFF
-	-	TRBJ2-7	TRBV4-3	CASSQDWGDEQYF
-	-	TRBJ1-2	TRBV29-1	CSVEGSYGYTF
-	few	TRBJ1-4	TRBV7-2	CASSLVRSEKLFF
-	once	TRBJ2-2	TRBV5-1	CASSFGGELFF
-	many	TRBJ1-1	TRBV5-6	CASSPTEAFF
-	-	TRBJ2-6	TRBV10-3	CAISVSGANVLTF
-	once	TRBJ2-3	TRBV7-2	CASSLDAGTDTQYF
-	-	TRBJ1-1	TRBV7-6	CASSLKENTEAFF
TRBD1	-	TRBJ1-5	TRBV6-1	CASSWTGGNQPQHF
-	few	TRBJ1-1	TRBV7-2	CASSLEGEAFF
-	-	TRBJ1-1	TRBV5-1	CASMGARPPSTEAFF
-	-	TRBJ1-2	TRBV30	CAWSAQDAGLGYGYTF
TRBD1	-	TRBJ1-1	TRBV29-1	CSVEQRDRPNTEAFF
TRBD1	-	TRBJ1-2	TRBV6-6	CASNLGTEINYGYTF
-	once	TRBJ2-6	TRBV5-4	CASRRDSGANVLTF
-	-	TRBJ1-2	TRBV7-9	CASSPGTEYGYTF
-	-	TRBJ2-3	TRBV6-1	CASSEGGAWGVGTDTQYF
-	-	TRBJ1-1	TRBV7-2	CASSFATGLNTEAFF
-	-	TRBJ1-1	TRBV19	CASIGAQNTEAFF
-	-	TRBJ1-4	TRBV27	CASSLSVQLPGHTKLLFF
-	once	TRBJ1-2	TRBV29-1	CSVELQPADGYTF